The 2 T cell receptor beta chains given below trace back to one sample, sequenced in a study of blood T cell repertoires in COVID-19. Assay used: immunoSEQ multiplex PCR; TCRdb lists only in-frame clones, some missing. This sample has some 400,000 clones, with around 87% found just once. Sequenced: peripheral blood. All receptors derive from an older woman with COVID-19, enrolled during active disease.

In DNA, the CDR3 is TGTGCCAGTATTAACAACTACAATCAGCCCCAGCATTTT. Translated, it gives CASINNYNQPQHF. The V gene is TRBV19, the J gene TRBJ1-5, with D uncertain. CDR3 size: 13 residues. Germline CDR1 LNHDA, CDR2 SQIVND (reference sequence). Trimming took off 7 bases at V and 3 bases at J, with 10 bases between the two ends.

This clone came up once. The gene calls are TRBV10-3 and TRBJ1-5; 9 nucleotides match TRBD1. There are 14 residues in the CDR3. The V segment lost 5 bases and the J segment 4 bases; nucleotides outside the gene matches: 3. The germline gives CDR1 ENHRY, CDR2 SYGVKD. In nucleotides, the CDR3 is TGTGCCATCAGTAACGGACAGGGGAATCAGCCCCAGCATTTT. Translated: CAISNGQGNQPQHF.